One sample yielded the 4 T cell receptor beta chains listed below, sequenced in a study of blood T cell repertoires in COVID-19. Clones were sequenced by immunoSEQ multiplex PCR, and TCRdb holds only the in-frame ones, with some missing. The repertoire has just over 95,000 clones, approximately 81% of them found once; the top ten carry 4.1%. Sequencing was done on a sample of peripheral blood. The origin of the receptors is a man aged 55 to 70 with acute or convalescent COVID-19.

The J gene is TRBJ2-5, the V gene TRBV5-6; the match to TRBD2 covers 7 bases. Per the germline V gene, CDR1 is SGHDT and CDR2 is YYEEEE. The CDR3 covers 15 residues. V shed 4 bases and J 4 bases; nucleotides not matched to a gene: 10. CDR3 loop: CASSLPGWEGETQYF. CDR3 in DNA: TGTGCCAGCAGCCTACCGGGATGGGAGGGAGAGACCCAGTACTTC.

DNA of the CDR3: TGTGCCAGCAGCCTAGTTTCGGGGGAAGGCTATGGCTACACCTTC. It yields the protein CASSLVSGEGYGYTF. V is TRBV6-5 and J is TRBJ1-2; D may be TRBD1 (5 bases). Germline assignment: CDR1 MNHEY and CDR2 SVGAGI. V lost 6 bases and J 4 bases, leaving 18 bases between the germline ends. The CDR3 contains 15 residues.

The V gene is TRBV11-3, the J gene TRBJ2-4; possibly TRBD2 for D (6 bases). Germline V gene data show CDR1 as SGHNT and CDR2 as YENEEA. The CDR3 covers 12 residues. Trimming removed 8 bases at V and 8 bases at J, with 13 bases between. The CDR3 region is CASGAGWYIQYF. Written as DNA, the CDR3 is TGTGCCAGCGGGGCGGGATGGTACATTCAGTACTTC.

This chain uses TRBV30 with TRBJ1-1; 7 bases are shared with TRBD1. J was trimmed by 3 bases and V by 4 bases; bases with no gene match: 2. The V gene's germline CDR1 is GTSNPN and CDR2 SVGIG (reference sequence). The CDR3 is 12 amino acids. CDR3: CAWTGGYTEAFF. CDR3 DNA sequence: TGTGCCTGGACAGGGGGATACACTGAAGCTTTCTTT.